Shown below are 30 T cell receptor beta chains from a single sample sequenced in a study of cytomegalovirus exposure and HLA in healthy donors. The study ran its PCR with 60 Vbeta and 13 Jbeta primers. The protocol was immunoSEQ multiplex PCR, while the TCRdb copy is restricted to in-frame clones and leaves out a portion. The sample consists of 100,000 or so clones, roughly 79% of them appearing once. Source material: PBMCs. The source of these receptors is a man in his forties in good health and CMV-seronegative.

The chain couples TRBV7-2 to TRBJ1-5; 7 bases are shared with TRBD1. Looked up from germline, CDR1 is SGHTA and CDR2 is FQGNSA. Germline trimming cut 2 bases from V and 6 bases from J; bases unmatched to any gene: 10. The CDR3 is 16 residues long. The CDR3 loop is CASSLRGRGASQPQHF. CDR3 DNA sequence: TGTGCCAGCAGCTTAAGGGGGCGGGGGGCGAGTCAGCCCCAGCATTTT.

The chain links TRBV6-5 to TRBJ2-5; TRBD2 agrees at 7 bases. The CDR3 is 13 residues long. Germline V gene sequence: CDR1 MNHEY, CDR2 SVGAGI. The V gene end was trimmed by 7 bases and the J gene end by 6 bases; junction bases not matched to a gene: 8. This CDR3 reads CASKEVGGKTQYF. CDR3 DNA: TGTGCCAGCAAAGAGGTGGGGGGGAAGACCCAGTACTTC.

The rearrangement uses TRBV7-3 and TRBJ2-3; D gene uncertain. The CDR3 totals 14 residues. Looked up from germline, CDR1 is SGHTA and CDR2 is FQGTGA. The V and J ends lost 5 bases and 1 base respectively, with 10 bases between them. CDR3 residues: CASSRHSGTDTQYF. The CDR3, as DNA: TGTGCCAGCAGCCGCCACTCGGGCACAGATACGCAGTATTTT.

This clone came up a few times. Here the CDR3 reads CASSLTPQGAIWTGELFF. CDR3 nucleotide sequence: TGTGCCAGCAGTCTAACCCCACAGGGGGCTATCTGGACCGGGGAGCTGTTTTTT. The V gene is TRBV13, the J gene TRBJ2-2; the match to TRBD1 covers 9 bases. V shed 6 bases, J shed 5 bases, and the junction held 16 bases outside the gene matches. Germline CDR1 is PRHDT and CDR2 is FYEKMQ (reference sequence). The CDR3 spans 18 residues.

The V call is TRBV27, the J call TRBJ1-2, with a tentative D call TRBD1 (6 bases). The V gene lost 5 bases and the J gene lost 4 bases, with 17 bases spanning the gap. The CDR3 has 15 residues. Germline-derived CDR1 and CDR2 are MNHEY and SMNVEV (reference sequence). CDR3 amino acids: CASSPRGGGLYGYTF. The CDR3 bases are TGTGCCAGCAGTCCAAGGGGTGGGGGCCTCTATGGCTACACCTTC.

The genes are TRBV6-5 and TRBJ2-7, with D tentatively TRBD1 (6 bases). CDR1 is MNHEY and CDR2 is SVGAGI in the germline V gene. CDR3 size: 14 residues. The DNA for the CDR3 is TGTTTTACCAAGTCTATCTCGGGGACACCCGAGCAGTACTTC. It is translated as CFTKSISGTPEQYF.

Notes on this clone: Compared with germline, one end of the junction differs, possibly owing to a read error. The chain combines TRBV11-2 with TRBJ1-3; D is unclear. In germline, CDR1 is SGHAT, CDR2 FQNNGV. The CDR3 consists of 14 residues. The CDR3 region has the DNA TGTGCCAGCAGCTTAGATGGTTTCAGGAGCGGCCCACATTTT. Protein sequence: CASSLDGFRSGPHF.

In DNA, the CDR3 is TGTGCCAGCAGCCCATCAAACTACGAGCAGTACTTC. Protein product: CASSPSNYEQYF. J is TRBJ2-7 and V is TRBV4-2; D is unresolved. The CDR3 totals 12 residues. V gave up 4 bases and J gave up 3 bases, with 7 bases separating them. From germline, CDR1 is LGHNA and CDR2 YNFKEQ.

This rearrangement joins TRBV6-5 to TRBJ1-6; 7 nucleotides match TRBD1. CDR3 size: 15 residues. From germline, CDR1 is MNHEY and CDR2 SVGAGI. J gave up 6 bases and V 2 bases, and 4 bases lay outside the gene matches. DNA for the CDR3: TGTGCCAGCAGTTACAGGGGACAGCTTAATTCACCCCTCCACTTT. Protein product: CASSYRGQLNSPLHF.

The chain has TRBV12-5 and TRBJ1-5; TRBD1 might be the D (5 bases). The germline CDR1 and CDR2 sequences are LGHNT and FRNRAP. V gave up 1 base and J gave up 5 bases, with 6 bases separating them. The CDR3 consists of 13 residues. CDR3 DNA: TGTGCTAGTGGTTTGGGGACACATCAGCCCCAGCATTTT. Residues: CASGLGTHQPQHF.

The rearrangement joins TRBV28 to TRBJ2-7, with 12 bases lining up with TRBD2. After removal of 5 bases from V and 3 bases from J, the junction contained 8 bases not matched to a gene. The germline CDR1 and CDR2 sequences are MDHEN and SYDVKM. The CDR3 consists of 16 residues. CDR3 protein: CASSGLAGGPSYEQYF. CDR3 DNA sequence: TGTGCCAGCAGTGGGCTAGCGGGAGGGCCCAGCTACGAGCAGTACTTC.

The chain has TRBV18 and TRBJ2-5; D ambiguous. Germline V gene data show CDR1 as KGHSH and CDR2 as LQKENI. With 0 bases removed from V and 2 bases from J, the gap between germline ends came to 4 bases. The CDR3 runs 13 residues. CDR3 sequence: CASSPPSQETQYF. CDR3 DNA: TGTGCCAGCTCACCACCGTCTCAAGAGACCCAGTACTTC.

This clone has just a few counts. CDR3 residues: CASSSGEETQYF. The CDR3 DNA sequence: TGTGCCAGCAGCTCAGGGGAAGAGACCCAGTACTTC. The rearrangement joins TRBV9 to TRBJ2-5; D is perhaps TRBD1 (6 bases). V lost 4 bases to trimming and J lost 3 bases, with 7 bases between them. From germline, CDR1 is SGDLS and CDR2 YYNGEE. The CDR3 has 12 amino acids.

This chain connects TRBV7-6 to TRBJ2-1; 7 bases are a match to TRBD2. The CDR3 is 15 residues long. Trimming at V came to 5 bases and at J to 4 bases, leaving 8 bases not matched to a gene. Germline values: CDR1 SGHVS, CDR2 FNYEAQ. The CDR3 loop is CASSPPGGGYNEQFF. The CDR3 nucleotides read TGTGCCAGCAGCCCCCCCGGCGGGGGTTACAATGAGCAGTTCTTC.

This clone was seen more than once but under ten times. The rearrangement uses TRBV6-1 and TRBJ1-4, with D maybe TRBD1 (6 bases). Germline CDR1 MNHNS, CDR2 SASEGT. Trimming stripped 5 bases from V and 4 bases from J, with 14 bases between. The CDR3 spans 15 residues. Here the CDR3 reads CASSSPLQGNEKLFF. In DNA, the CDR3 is TGTGCCAGCAGTTCTCCCCTACAGGGTAATGAAAAACTGTTTTTT.

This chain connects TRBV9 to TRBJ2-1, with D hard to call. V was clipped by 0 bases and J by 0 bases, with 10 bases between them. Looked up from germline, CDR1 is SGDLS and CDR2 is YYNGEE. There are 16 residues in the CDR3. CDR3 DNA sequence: TGTGCCAGCAGCGTAGCGGGTCCCCGCTCCTACAATGAGCAGTTCTTC. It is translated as CASSVAGPRSYNEQFF.

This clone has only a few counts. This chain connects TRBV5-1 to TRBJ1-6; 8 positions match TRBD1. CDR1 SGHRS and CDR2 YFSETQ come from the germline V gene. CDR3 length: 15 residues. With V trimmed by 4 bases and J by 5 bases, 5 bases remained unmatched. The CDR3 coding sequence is TGCGCCAGCAGCCAGGACAGGGACCATAATTCACCCCTCCACTTT. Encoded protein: CASSQDRDHNSPLHF.

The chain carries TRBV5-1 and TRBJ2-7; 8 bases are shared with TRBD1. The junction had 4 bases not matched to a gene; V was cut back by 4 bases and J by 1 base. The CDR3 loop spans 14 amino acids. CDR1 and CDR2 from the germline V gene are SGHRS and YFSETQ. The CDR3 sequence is CASSPTGDSYEQYF. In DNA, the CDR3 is TGCGCCAGCAGCCCGACAGGGGATTCCTACGAGCAGTACTTC.

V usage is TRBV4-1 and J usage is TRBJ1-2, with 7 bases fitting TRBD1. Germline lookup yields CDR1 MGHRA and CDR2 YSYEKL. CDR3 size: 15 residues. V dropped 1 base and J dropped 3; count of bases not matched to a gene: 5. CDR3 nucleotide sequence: TGCGCCAGCAGCCAAGCAGGGGACAGATACTATGGCTACACCTTC. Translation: CASSQAGDRYYGYTF.

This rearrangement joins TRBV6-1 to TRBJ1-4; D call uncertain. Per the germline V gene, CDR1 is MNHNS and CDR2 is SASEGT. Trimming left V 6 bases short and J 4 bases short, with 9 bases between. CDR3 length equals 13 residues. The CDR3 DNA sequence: TGTGCCAGCAGCCCCGGGGTTAATGAAAAACTGTTTTTT. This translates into CASSPGVNEKLFF.

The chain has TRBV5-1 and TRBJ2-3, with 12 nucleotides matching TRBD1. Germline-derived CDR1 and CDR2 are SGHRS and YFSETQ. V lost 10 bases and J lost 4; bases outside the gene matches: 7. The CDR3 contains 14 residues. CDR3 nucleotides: TGCGCCGAGGGGGGACAGGGGGCTGCAGATACGCAGTATTTT. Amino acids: CAEGGQGAADTQYF. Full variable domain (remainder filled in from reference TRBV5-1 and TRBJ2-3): KAGVTQTPRYLIKTRGQQVTLSCSPISGHRSVSWYQQTPGQGLQFLFEYFSETQRNKGNFPGRFSGRQFSNSRSEMNVSTLELGDSALYLCAEGGQGAADTQYFGPGTRLTVL.

The CDR3 DNA reads TGTGCCAGCAGCCCAAGGACAGGAAAAAACTCTGGGGCCAACGTCCTGACTTTC. Amino acid sequence: CASSPRTGKNSGANVLTF. The chain joins TRBV9 to TRBJ2-6; 7 positions agree with TRBD1. The CDR3 consists of 18 residues. V was pared by 4 bases and J by 0 bases, with 10 bases of the junction left unmatched. CDR1 and CDR2 (germline): SGDLS, YYNGEE.

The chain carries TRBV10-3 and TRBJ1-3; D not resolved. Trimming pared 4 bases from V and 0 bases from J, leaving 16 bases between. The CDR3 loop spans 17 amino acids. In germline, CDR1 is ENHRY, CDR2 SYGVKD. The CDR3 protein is CAISVGGAESSGNTIYF. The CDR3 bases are TGTGCCATCAGTGTAGGAGGAGCGGAGAGCTCTGGAAACACCATATATTTT.

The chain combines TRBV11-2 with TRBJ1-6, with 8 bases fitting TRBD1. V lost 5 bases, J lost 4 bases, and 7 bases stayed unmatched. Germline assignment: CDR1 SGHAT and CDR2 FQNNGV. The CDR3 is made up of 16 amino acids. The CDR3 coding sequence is TGTGCCAGCAGCCGAGGACAGGGATGGTATAATTCACCCCTCCACTTT. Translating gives CASSRGQGWYNSPLHF.

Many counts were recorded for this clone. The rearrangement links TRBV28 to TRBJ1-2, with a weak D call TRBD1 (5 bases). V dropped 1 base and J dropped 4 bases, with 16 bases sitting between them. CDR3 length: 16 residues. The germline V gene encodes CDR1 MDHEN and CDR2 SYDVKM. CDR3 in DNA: TGTGCCAGCAGTTTATATCCCCAAACGGGGGGCTATGGCTACACCTTC. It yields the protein CASSLYPQTGGYGYTF.

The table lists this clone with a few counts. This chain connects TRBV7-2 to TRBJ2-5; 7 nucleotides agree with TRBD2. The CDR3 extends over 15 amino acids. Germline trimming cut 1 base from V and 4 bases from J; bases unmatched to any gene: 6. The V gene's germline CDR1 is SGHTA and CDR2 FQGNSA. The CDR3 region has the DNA TGTGCCAGCAGCTTAGGGGGAGGGTGGCCAGAGACCCAGTACTTC. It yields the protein CASSLGGGWPETQYF. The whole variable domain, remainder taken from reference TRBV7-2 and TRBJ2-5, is GAGVSQSPSNKVTEKGKDVELRCDPISGHTALYWYRQSLGQGLEFLIYFQGNSAPDKSGLPSDRFSAERTGGSVSTLTIQRTQQEDSAVYLCASSLGGGWPETQYFGPGTRLLVL.

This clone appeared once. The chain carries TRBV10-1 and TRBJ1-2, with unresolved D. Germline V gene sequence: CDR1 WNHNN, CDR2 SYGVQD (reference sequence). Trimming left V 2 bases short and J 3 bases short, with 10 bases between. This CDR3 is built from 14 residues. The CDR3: CASSEGSADYGYTF. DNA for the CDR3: TGCGCCAGCAGTGAGGGCAGCGCTGACTATGGCTACACCTTC.

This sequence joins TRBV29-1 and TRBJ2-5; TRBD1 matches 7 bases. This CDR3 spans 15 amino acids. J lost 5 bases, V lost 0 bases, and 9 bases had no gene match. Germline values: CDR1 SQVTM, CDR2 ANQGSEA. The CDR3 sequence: CSVEDRGGLGETQYF. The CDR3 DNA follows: TGCAGCGTTGAAGACCGAGGGGGCTTGGGCGAGACCCAGTACTTC. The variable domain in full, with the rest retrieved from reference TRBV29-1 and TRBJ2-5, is SAVISQKPSRDICQRGTSLTIQCQVDSQVTMMFWYRQQPGQSLTLIATANQGSEATYESGFVIDKFPISRPNLTFSTLTVSNMSPEDSSIYLCSVEDRGGLGETQYFGPGTRLLVL.

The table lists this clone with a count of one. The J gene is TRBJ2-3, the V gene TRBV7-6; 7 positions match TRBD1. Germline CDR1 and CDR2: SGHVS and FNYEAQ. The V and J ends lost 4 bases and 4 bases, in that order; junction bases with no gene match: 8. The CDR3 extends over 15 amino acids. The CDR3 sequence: CASSSADRAADTQYF. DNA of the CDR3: TGTGCCAGCAGCTCCGCAGACAGGGCAGCAGATACGCAGTATTTT.

This chain's CDR3 is CASSHIRGPLGYTF. CDR3 nucleotide sequence: TGTGCCAGCAGTCACATCAGGGGGCCCCTCGGCTACACCTTC. V and J are TRBV7-9 and TRBJ1-2; 8 nucleotides align to TRBD1. The junction had 11 bases not matched to a gene; V was cut back by 6 bases and J by 8 bases. The CDR3 loop spans 14 amino acids. From germline, CDR1 is SEHNR and CDR2 FQNEAQ (reference sequence).